The source of this T cell receptor beta chain is a study of shared clonotypes between healthy human individuals. Every donor, a Caucasian adult, lived in Nashville, Tennessee. Using immunoSEQ multiplex PCR, the repertoire was profiled, and TCRdb retains in-frame clones only, with some absent. The sample contains about 460,000 clones, 60% to 80% of which appear only once. Germline V gene sequence: CDR1 GTSNPN, CDR2 SVGIG (reference sequence). The CDR3 spans 11 residues. The V and J ends lost 4 bases and 1 base respectively, with 3 bases between them. This chain links TRBV30 with TRBJ2-3, with D unclear. This receptor was identified in a woman in her forties in good health. Some clones in this sample may be carry-over from other donors' samples. The sample taken for sequencing was PBMCs. The CDR3 loop is CAWIRTDTQYF. In DNA, the CDR3 is TGTGCCTGGATCCGCACAGATACGCAGTATTTT.